A selection of T cell receptor beta chains follows, all from one sample in a study of T-cell memory formation after mild COVID-19. TCRdb re-called the 5' RACE reads through MiXCR, storing one row per CDR3 protein. The sample holds 150,000 to 200,000 distinct CDR3 sequences, roughly 11% seen once. The sequencing input was PBMCs or a T cell subset sorted from them (not recorded which). These receptors all come from a man between 18 and 29 years old who had mild COVID-19 (a few samples of this study predate the infection). Cell type and time point are not known. Both conserved end residues are part of each CDR3. The order of the fields is clone size, J gene, D gene, V gene, CDR3 DNA, CDR3 protein. The D gene is left open where the match is weak. A row's size may be missing; if present it is once, few, many or a size class.

abundance: few; j_gene: TRBJ2-5; d_gene: TRBD2; v_gene: TRBV20-1; CDR3nt: TGCAGTGCCCCAAGCGGGGTTAACCAAGAGACCCAGTACTTC; CDR3aa: CSAPSGVNQETQYF
abundance: -; j_gene: TRBJ2-5; d_gene: -; v_gene: TRBV6-6; CDR3nt: TGTGCCAGCAGTTACACGGTCGAGACCCAGTACTTC; CDR3aa: CASSYTVETQYF
abundance: many; j_gene: TRBJ2-5; d_gene: TRBD2; v_gene: TRBV4-3; CDR3nt: TGCGCCAGCAGCCAGAGTGTATTCACGGGAGGGGAGACCCAGTACTTC; CDR3aa: CASSQSVFTGGETQYF
abundance: -; j_gene: TRBJ1-2; d_gene: -; v_gene: TRBV4-3; CDR3nt: TGCGCCAGCAGCCAAGGGGGATTTCCAACTGATGGCTACACCTTC; CDR3aa: CASSQGGFPTDGYTF
abundance: few; j_gene: TRBJ2-3; d_gene: -; v_gene: TRBV20-1; CDR3nt: TGCAGTGCTGTGATTAGGAGACCTAGCACAGATACGCAGTATTTT; CDR3aa: CSAVIRRPSTDTQYF
abundance: few; j_gene: TRBJ2-1; d_gene: -; v_gene: TRBV5-5; CDR3nt: TGTGCCACCCGCCTTAGCGGTTCCTACAATGAGCAGTTCTTC; CDR3aa: CATRLSGSYNEQFF
abundance: -; j_gene: TRBJ2-3; d_gene: TRBD2; v_gene: TRBV12-3/TRBV12-4; CDR3nt: TGTGCCAGCAGTTTATGGCGGGGGGGCACAGATACGCAGTATTTT; CDR3aa: CASSLWRGGTDTQYF
abundance: -; j_gene: TRBJ1-1; d_gene: TRBD1; v_gene: TRBV20-1; CDR3nt: TGCAGTGCCACCCCAGGGGGCAGAAGCGACACTGAAGCTTTCTTT; CDR3aa: CSATPGGRSDTEAFF
abundance: -; j_gene: TRBJ1-4; d_gene: -; v_gene: TRBV20-1; CDR3nt: TGCAGTGCTAGAGGACAGCCAACTAATGAAAAACTGTTTTTT; CDR3aa: CSARGQPTNEKLFF
abundance: -; j_gene: TRBJ2-1; d_gene: TRBD2; v_gene: TRBV6-5; CDR3nt: TGTGCCAGCAGTTATCTCGTAGGCGGGGGGACCTACAATGAGCAGTTCTTC; CDR3aa: CASSYLVGGGTYNEQFF
abundance: few; j_gene: TRBJ2-2; d_gene: -; v_gene: TRBV5-1; CDR3nt: TGCGCCAGCAGCTTCGGGACACAGAACACCGGGGAGCTGTTTTTT; CDR3aa: CASSFGTQNTGELFF
abundance: -; j_gene: TRBJ2-5; d_gene: TRBD1; v_gene: TRBV12-3/TRBV12-4; CDR3nt: TGTGCCAGCAAAGACAGGGGGATGCGGGAGACCCAGTACTTC; CDR3aa: CASKDRGMRETQYF
abundance: few; j_gene: TRBJ2-1; d_gene: TRBD2; v_gene: TRBV12-3/TRBV12-4; CDR3nt: TGTGCCAGCAGCCGGACTAGGGCTGAGCAGTTCTTC; CDR3aa: CASSRTRAEQFF
abundance: -; j_gene: TRBJ2-5; d_gene: TRBD2; v_gene: TRBV7-9; CDR3nt: TGTGCCAGTGGACTAGCGGGGGTTGTTTCGGAGACCCAGTACTTC; CDR3aa: CASGLAGVVSETQYF
abundance: -; j_gene: TRBJ2-1; d_gene: -; v_gene: TRBV5-1; CDR3nt: TGCGCCAGCAGCCAGTCGTCGGGCTCCTACAATGAGCAGTTCTTC; CDR3aa: CASSQSSGSYNEQFF
abundance: -; j_gene: TRBJ1-4; d_gene: -; v_gene: TRBV5-1; CDR3nt: TGCGCCAGCAGCTTGAGGGGGACTGAAAAACTGTTTTTT; CDR3aa: CASSLRGTEKLFF
abundance: -; j_gene: TRBJ2-5; d_gene: TRBD2; v_gene: TRBV24-1; CDR3nt: TGTGCCACCAGTGATTCAGGACTAGCTAAAGAGACCCAGTACTTC; CDR3aa: CATSDSGLAKETQYF
abundance: -; j_gene: TRBJ2-1; d_gene: TRBD2; v_gene: TRBV7-8; CDR3nt: TGTGCCAGCAGCGCGCGGGGGAACTCCTACAATGAGCAGTTCTTC; CDR3aa: CASSARGNSYNEQFF
abundance: many; j_gene: TRBJ2-3; d_gene: TRBD2; v_gene: TRBV6-6; CDR3nt: TGTGCCAGCAGTTCCAGCGGGGGGGCCACAGATACGCAGTATTTT; CDR3aa: CASSSSGGATDTQYF
abundance: few; j_gene: TRBJ2-5; d_gene: TRBD2; v_gene: TRBV12-3/TRBV12-4; CDR3nt: TGTGCCAGCAGCATAGCGGGGGCCGACAGGACCCAGTACTTC; CDR3aa: CASSIAGADRTQYF
abundance: -; j_gene: TRBJ2-1; d_gene: -; v_gene: TRBV4-2; CDR3nt: TGTGCCAGCAGCCAAGGACGCGGGGTAACGTACAATGAGCAGTTCTTC; CDR3aa: CASSQGRGVTYNEQFF
abundance: many; j_gene: TRBJ2-3; d_gene: -; v_gene: TRBV5-6; CDR3nt: TGTGCCAGCAGCTCCTCTAGCGTTACGCAGTATTTT; CDR3aa: CASSSSSVTQYF
abundance: few; j_gene: TRBJ2-3; d_gene: -; v_gene: TRBV11-2; CDR3nt: TGTGCCAGCAGCTTAGAGTGGGGCACAGATACGCAGTATTTT; CDR3aa: CASSLEWGTDTQYF
abundance: many; j_gene: TRBJ1-1; d_gene: TRBD1; v_gene: TRBV7-2; CDR3nt: TGTGCCAGCAGCCGGAGGACAGGGGGAGAAGAAGCTTTCTTT; CDR3aa: CASSRRTGGEEAFF
abundance: few; j_gene: TRBJ2-7; d_gene: -; v_gene: TRBV20-1; CDR3nt: TGCAGTGCTAGAGACTCACTACTTCAGGGTCGCGAGCAGTACTTC; CDR3aa: CSARDSLLQGREQYF
abundance: many; j_gene: TRBJ2-7; d_gene: -; v_gene: TRBV7-2; CDR3nt: TGTGCCAGCAGCCGCACCTGGGTCAGCTCCTACGAGCAGTACTTC; CDR3aa: CASSRTWVSSYEQYF
abundance: -; j_gene: TRBJ2-5; d_gene: TRBD2; v_gene: TRBV10-3; CDR3nt: TGTGCCATCAGTGAGGGTCTAGCGGGGGACCAAGAGACCCAGTACTTC; CDR3aa: CAISEGLAGDQETQYF
abundance: -; j_gene: TRBJ2-7; d_gene: TRBD1; v_gene: TRBV4-3; CDR3nt: TGCGCCAGCAGCCAACGTCCCGGGACAGGGTTCGAGCAGTACTTC; CDR3aa: CASSQRPGTGFEQYF
abundance: few; j_gene: TRBJ2-7; d_gene: TRBD2; v_gene: TRBV7-2; CDR3nt: TGTGCCAGCAGCTTTCAGACTAGCGGGGCGGAGCAGTACTTC; CDR3aa: CASSFQTSGAEQYF
abundance: many; j_gene: TRBJ2-3; d_gene: TRBD2; v_gene: TRBV7-2; CDR3nt: TGTGCCAGCAGCGTAGCGGGGGATACGCAGTATTTT; CDR3aa: CASSVAGDTQYF
abundance: -; j_gene: TRBJ2-7; d_gene: TRBD1; v_gene: TRBV6-5; CDR3nt: TGTGCCAGCAGCCGTAACAGGGGTCCCGACGAGCAGTACTTC; CDR3aa: CASSRNRGPDEQYF
abundance: few; j_gene: TRBJ2-1; d_gene: -; v_gene: TRBV7-8; CDR3nt: TGTGCCAGCAGCTCGAAGGGTGAGCAGTTCTTC; CDR3aa: CASSSKGEQFF
abundance: -; j_gene: TRBJ2-2; d_gene: -; v_gene: TRBV3-1; CDR3nt: TGTGCCAGCAGCCAAGTTATCAAGAGGTACACCGGGGAGCTGTTTTTT; CDR3aa: CASSQVIKRYTGELFF
abundance: few; j_gene: TRBJ1-2; d_gene: TRBD1; v_gene: TRBV4-1; CDR3nt: TGCGCCAGCAGCCAGGTGAACAGGGGCTCTGCTGGCTACACCTTC; CDR3aa: CASSQVNRGSAGYTF
abundance: -; j_gene: TRBJ2-2; d_gene: -; v_gene: TRBV5-1; CDR3nt: TGCGCCAGCAGCCCCGCAGGCAACACCGGGGAGCTGTTTTTT; CDR3aa: CASSPAGNTGELFF
abundance: few; j_gene: TRBJ2-3; d_gene: -; v_gene: TRBV2; CDR3nt: TGTGCCAGCAGCCTTACCCCCGGGGGTCCTAGCACAGATACGCAGTATTTT; CDR3aa: CASSLTPGGPSTDTQYF
abundance: -; j_gene: TRBJ2-3; d_gene: -; v_gene: TRBV5-6; CDR3nt: TGTGCCAGCAGCTCCGGGACGAGGCAGTATTTT; CDR3aa: CASSSGTRQYF
abundance: many; j_gene: TRBJ1-2; d_gene: TRBD1; v_gene: TRBV5-1; CDR3nt: TGCGCCAGCAGCCCCGGGACAGGGGGCCAAGGCTACACCTTC; CDR3aa: CASSPGTGGQGYTF
abundance: -; j_gene: TRBJ1-5; d_gene: -; v_gene: TRBV5-5; CDR3nt: TGTGCCAGCAGCGTCACAGGAGGAGGTCAGCCCCAGCATTTT; CDR3aa: CASSVTGGGQPQHF
abundance: many; j_gene: TRBJ1-6; d_gene: -; v_gene: TRBV7-9; CDR3nt: TGTGCCAGCAGCTTCAGGGATTCACCCCTCCACTTT; CDR3aa: CASSFRDSPLHF
abundance: few; j_gene: TRBJ1-5; d_gene: -; v_gene: TRBV6-2/TRBV6-3; CDR3nt: TGTGCCAGCAGTTACAGAATTTCTTATCAGCCCCAGCATTTT; CDR3aa: CASSYRISYQPQHF
abundance: few; j_gene: TRBJ2-5; d_gene: -; v_gene: TRBV20-1; CDR3nt: TGCAGTGCTAGAGACCCTCTGTCGCAGCCCCAGTACTTC; CDR3aa: CSARDPLSQPQYF
abundance: many; j_gene: TRBJ2-3; d_gene: TRBD2; v_gene: TRBV4-1; CDR3nt: TGCGCCAGCAGCCAAGAAAATCGGCTAGCGGGGGGCGGGCAGTATTTT; CDR3aa: CASSQENRLAGGGQYF
abundance: -; j_gene: TRBJ1-5; d_gene: -; v_gene: TRBV6-6; CDR3nt: TGTGCCAGCACTCGGTCGGTTAGCAATCAGCCCCAGCATTTT; CDR3aa: CASTRSVSNQPQHF
abundance: few; j_gene: TRBJ1-3; d_gene: -; v_gene: TRBV25-1; CDR3nt: TGTGCCAGCGATGACGGAGGGTCTGGAAACACCATATATTTT; CDR3aa: CASDDGGSGNTIYF
abundance: -; j_gene: TRBJ2-3; d_gene: TRBD2; v_gene: TRBV12-5; CDR3nt: TGTGCTAGTGGTTTGGACGGACTAGCCCAAATACTCCGGGGCACAGATACGCAGTATTTT; CDR3aa: CASGLDGLAQILRGTDTQYF
abundance: many; j_gene: TRBJ2-4; d_gene: -; v_gene: TRBV19; CDR3nt: TGTGCCAGTAGTATAACGGGATCCAAAAACATTCAGTACTTC; CDR3aa: CASSITGSKNIQYF
abundance: few; j_gene: TRBJ2-3; d_gene: -; v_gene: TRBV5-1; CDR3nt: TGCGCCAGCAGCTTGAGCAAGAGAGATACGCAGTATTTT; CDR3aa: CASSLSKRDTQYF
abundance: few; j_gene: TRBJ2-1; d_gene: TRBD1; v_gene: TRBV2; CDR3nt: TGTGCCACTTTCTTACCGGGACAGGGAGTTGAGCAGTTCTTC; CDR3aa: CATFLPGQGVEQFF
abundance: few; j_gene: TRBJ2-1; d_gene: TRBD2; v_gene: TRBV30; CDR3nt: TGTGCCTGGAGTAAGGGACTAGCGGCCGTCAATGAGCAGTTCTTC; CDR3aa: CAWSKGLAAVNEQFF
abundance: many; j_gene: TRBJ2-3; d_gene: -; v_gene: TRBV7-9; CDR3nt: TGTGCCAGCAGCTTTGAAGGGACAGATACGCAGTATTTT; CDR3aa: CASSFEGTDTQYF
abundance: few; j_gene: TRBJ2-3; d_gene: TRBD1; v_gene: TRBV5-1; CDR3nt: TGCGCCAGCAGCGCCCGGGACAGGGAGGCAGATACGCAGTATTTT; CDR3aa: CASSARDREADTQYF
abundance: few; j_gene: TRBJ2-3; d_gene: -; v_gene: TRBV6-2/TRBV6-3; CDR3nt: TGTGCCAGCAGTTACCTGCGGCCTAGCACAGATACGCAGTATTTT; CDR3aa: CASSYLRPSTDTQYF